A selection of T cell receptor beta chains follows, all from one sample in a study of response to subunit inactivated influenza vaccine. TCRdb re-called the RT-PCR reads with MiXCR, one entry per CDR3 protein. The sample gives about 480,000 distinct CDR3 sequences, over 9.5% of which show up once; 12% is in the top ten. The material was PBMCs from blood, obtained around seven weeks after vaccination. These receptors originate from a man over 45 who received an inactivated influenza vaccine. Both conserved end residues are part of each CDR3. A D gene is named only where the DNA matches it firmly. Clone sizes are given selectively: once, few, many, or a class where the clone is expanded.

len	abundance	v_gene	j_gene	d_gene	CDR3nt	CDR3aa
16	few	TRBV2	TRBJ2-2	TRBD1	TGTGCCAGCAGTGAAGCGCGGACAGGGGTGGCCGGGGAGCTGTTTTTT	CASSEARTGVAGELFF
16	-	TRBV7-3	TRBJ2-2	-	TGTGCCAGCTCAAAATACGGGAATCAACGGGTCGGGGAGCTGTTTTTT	CASSKYGNQRVGELFF
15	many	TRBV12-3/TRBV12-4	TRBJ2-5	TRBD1	TGTGCCAGCAGTTTATTTGGGACAGGGGTAGAGACCCAGTACTTC	CASSLFGTGVETQYF
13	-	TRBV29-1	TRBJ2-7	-	TGCAGCGTTGCTCGGCCCCTATCGGGCGAGCAGTACTTC	CSVARPLSGEQYF
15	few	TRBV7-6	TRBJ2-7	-	TGTGCCAGCAGCCAAACTTTTCGAGGGAGCGACGAGCAGTACTTC	CASSQTFRGSDEQYF
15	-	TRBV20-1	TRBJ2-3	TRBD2	TGCAGTGCTAGAGATTGGGAGCGGGGGGGGGATACGCAGTATTTT	CSARDWERGGDTQYF
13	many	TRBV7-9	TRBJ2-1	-	TGTGCCAGCAGCCCCCGGGTTGGGAATGAGCAGTTCTTC	CASSPRVGNEQFF
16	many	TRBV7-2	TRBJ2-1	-	TGTGCCAGCAGCTTAATTCCGGGGGCCCAATACAATGAGCAGTTCTTC	CASSLIPGAQYNEQFF
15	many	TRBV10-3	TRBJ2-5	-	TGTGCCATCAGTGAGTTAGGAGGGGGCCCAGAGACCCAGTACTTC	CAISELGGGPETQYF
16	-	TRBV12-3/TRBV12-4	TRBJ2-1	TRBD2	TGTGCCAGCAGTTCAGGACTAGCGGGATTTATCAATGAGCAGTTCTTC	CASSSGLAGFINEQFF
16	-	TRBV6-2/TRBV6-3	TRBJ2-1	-	TGTGCCAGCAGACGGGCCGGGACGGCAACCTACAATGAGCAGTTCTTC	CASRRAGTATYNEQFF
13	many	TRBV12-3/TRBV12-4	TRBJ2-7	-	TGTGCCAGCAGTTTAGGCGGACGCTACGAGCAGTACTTC	CASSLGGRYEQYF
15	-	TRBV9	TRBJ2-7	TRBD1	TGTGCCAGCAGCGCCGGGGACAGGGGGGTGCTGGAGCAGTACTTC	CASSAGDRGVLEQYF
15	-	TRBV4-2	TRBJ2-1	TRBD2	TGTGCCAGCAGCCAGGGACTAGTAATCGTCGATGAGCAGTTCTTC	CASSQGLVIVDEQFF
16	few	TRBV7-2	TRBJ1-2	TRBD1	TGTGCCAGCAGCTTAGGGGGTCAGGGGGCCCTTATAGGCTACACCTTC	CASSLGGQGALIGYTF
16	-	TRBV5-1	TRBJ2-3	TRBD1	TGCGCCAGCAGCTCGAGACAGGGGGGACACACAGATACGCAGTATTTT	CASSSRQGGHTDTQYF
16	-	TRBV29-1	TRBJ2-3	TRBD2	TGCAGCGTTGAATTATGGACTAGCGGGAGTTCTGATACGCAGTATTTT	CSVELWTSGSSDTQYF
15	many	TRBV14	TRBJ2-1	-	TGTGCCAGCAGCCAGACAGGAGTCTCCTACAATGAGCAGTTCTTC	CASSQTGVSYNEQFF
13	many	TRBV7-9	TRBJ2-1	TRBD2	TGTGCCAGCAGCAAAGCCGGGGGGAATGAGCAGTTCTTC	CASSKAGGNEQFF
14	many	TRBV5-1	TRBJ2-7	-	TGTGCCAGCAGTTTGGGGACGGGCGGCTACGAGCAGTACTTC	CASSLGTGGYEQYF
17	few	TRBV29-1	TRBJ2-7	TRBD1	TGCAGCGTTGAAGACCCTTTTACCCGGGACAGGGGTGGCGAGCAGTACTTC	CSVEDPFTRDRGGEQYF
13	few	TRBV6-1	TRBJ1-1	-	TGTGCCAGCACAGGGTCCGGGAACACTGAAGCTTTCTTT	CASTGSGNTEAFF
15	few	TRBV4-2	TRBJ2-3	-	TGTGCCAGCAGCCAAGGGGCGGGGGCTCAGGATACGCAGTATTTT	CASSQGAGAQDTQYF
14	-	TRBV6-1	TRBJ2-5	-	TGTGCCAGCAGTCCGGGGCCACGCCAAGAGACCCAGTACTTC	CASSPGPRQETQYF
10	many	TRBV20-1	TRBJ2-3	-	TGCAGTGCTAGAGTGGATACGCAGTATTTT	CSARVDTQYF
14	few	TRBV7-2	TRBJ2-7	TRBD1	TGTGCCAGCAGCTACACGGGACAGAGCTACGAGCAGTACTTC	CASSYTGQSYEQYF
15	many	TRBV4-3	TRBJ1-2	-	TGCGCCAGCAGCCAAGATCCCTCAGTAAACTATGGCTACACCTTC	CASSQDPSVNYGYTF